The TCR beta chain under discussion was sequenced for a study of STAT5B mutations in CD4+ large granular lymphocyte leukemia. Control samples were healthy donors' buffy coats. The method was immunoSEQ multiplex PCR; TCRdb's version includes in-frame clones alone and lacks a portion of them. The sample has some 51,000 clones, 80% to 85% seen once. Of note for this clone: Its antigen is unknown.

Study observations and caveats: Without putative leukemic clones, patient CD4-sorted repertoires remained more clonal than healthy CD4+ repertoires. Top patient clones used TRBV06 genes more often: 8/27 versus 2/35 in controls. Main leukemic clonotypes were patient-specific, but under 30% appeared at low frequency elsewhere.

The germline gives CDR1 LGHNA, CDR2 YNFKEQ. V gave up 0 bases and J gave up 9 bases; unmatched junction bases: 6. This CDR3 contains 16 residues. Material: CD4+ T cells from blood buffy coats. The receptor comes from a human donor in good health. J is TRBJ2-1 and V is TRBV4-2, with 12 bases aligning to TRBD2. CDR3 loop: CASSQDRTSGKSEQFF. The DNA of the CDR3 is TGTGCCAGCAGCCAAGATCGGACTAGCGGGAAATCTGAGCAGTTCTTC.